This T cell receptor (beta chain) was found in a study of blood T cell repertoires in COVID-19. For the study at large: Samples representing acute and convalescent COVID-19 were sourced from the United States, Italy and Spain.

Authors' analysis steps: Reference gene primer amplification gave estimated nucleated cell counts. Sequenced by immunoSEQ multiplex PCR; TCRdb stores in-frame clones only, minus some. V and J calls and clone size follow that table, whereas D and trimming were derived from the DNA. The sample holds approximately 250,000 clones, approximately 90% seen once. This clone was recorded once. Adults between roughly 18 and 89 years of age took part from approximately 24 US areas. J was trimmed by 2 bases and V by 5 bases; bases with no gene match: 3. Germline V lookup: CDR1 MNHEY, CDR2 SVGAGI. The CDR3 runs 15 residues.

The source is a man aged 35 to 55 who had been exposed to COVID-19. The sequenced material came from PBMCs or T cells enriched from blood (not recorded which). The gene calls are TRBV6-5 and TRBJ2-3; 11 positions match TRBD2. The CDR3 is CASSPGLAVTDTQYF. CDR3 in DNA: TGTGCCAGCAGTCCGGGACTAGCGGTCACAGATACGCAGTATTTT.